This T cell receptor (beta chain) came from a study of T cells in Graves' hyperthyroidism and ophthalmopathy. Study-wide points: It was a median about 6 months before onset that the model predicted ophthalmopathy. Blood also held most thyroid clonotypes expanded beyond 0.001.

In germline, CDR1 is SGHRS, CDR2 YFSETQ. This CDR3 has 15 residues. V gave up 4 bases and J gave up 6 bases; unmatched junction bases: 7. Amplification targeted TCR beta CDR3 regions from RNA transcripts. The HTBI primer set served for first-round RT-PCR of the TCR CDR3. TCRdb independently ran MiXCR on the multiplex PCR reads; one entry per CDR3 protein. Among hundreds of thousands of distinct CDR3 sequences listed, 14% to 15% were seen once. This clonotype was counted many times. Its specificity is unknown. What was sequenced was blood. This receptor was identified in a man aged 18 to 29 with Graves' ophthalmopathy. The chain has TRBV5-1 and TRBJ2-1, with TRBD2 identical over 10 bases. The CDR3 here is CASSQRLAGLNEQFF. CDR3 DNA sequence: TGCGCCAGCAGCCAGAGACTAGCGGGTCTCAATGAGCAGTTCTTC.